Included here is one T cell receptor (beta chain) sequence, with context. Its target is unknown. CDR3 length equals 12 residues. Germline CDR1 reads SQVTM; CDR2 reads ANQGSEA. V lost 7 bases and J lost 8, with 17 bases in between. This sample stems from a study of siplizumab effects on memory and regulatory T cells. Study conclusions and caveats: Naive T cells apparently outstripped memory cells in diversity and seemed major alloresponse contributors. Confirmatory evidence of suppressive function in proliferating siplizumab-culture Tregs was not obtained. Roughly 75-95% of proliferating CD4+ or CD8+ clones lacked an assignable naive or memory phenotype. On average, about 70% of mappable alloreactive CD4+ clones were Treg-derived under siplizumab, against 26.9% in controls.

Using immunoSEQ multiplex PCR, the repertoire was profiled, and TCRdb retains in-frame clones only, with some absent. This sample has 85,000 to 130,000 clones, with more than 90% found just once. What was sequenced was CD4+ T cells sorted from blood. The chain is built from TRBV29-1 and TRBJ1-2, with D possibly TRBD1 on 5 matching bases. This clonotype originated in a human donor in good health. Some clones in this sample may be carry-over from other donors' samples. CDR3 bases: TGCAGCGGCAGCAGGCCGGGGGGGGGCTACACCTTC. Translating it yields CSGSRPGGGYTF.